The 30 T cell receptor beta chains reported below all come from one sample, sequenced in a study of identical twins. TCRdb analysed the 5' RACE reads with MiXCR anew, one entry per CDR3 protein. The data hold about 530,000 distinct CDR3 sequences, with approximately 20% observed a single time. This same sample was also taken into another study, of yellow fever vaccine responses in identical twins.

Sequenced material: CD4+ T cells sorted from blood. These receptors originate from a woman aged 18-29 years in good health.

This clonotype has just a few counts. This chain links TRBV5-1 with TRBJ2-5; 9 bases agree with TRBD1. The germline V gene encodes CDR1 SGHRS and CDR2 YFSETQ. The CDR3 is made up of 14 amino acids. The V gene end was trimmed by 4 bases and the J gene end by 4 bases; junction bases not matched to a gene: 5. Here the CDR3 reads CASSADRGGETQYF. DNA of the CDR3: TGCGCCAGCAGCGCGGACAGGGGAGGAGAGACCCAGTACTTC.

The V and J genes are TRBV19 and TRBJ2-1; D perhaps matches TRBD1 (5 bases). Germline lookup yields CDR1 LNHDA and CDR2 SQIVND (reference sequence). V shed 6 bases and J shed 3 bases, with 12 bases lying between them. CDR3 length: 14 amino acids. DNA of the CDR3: TGTGCCAGTAGGGGGCAGGTCTTCTACAATGAGCAGTTCTTC. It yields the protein CASRGQVFYNEQFF.

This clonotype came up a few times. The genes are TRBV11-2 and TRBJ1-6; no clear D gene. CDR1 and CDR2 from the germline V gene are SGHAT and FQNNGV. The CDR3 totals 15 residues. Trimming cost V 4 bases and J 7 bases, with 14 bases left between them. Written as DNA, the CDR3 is TGTGCCAGCAGCTCCAATCGGGTTCTGAATTCACCCCTCCACTTT. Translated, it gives CASSSNRVLNSPLHF.

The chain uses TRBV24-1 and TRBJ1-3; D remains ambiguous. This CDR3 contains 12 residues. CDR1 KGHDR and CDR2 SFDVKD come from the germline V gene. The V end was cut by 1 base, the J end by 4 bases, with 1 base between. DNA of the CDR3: TGTGCCACCAGTGATTTCGGAAACACCATATATTTT. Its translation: CATSDFGNTIYF.

CDR3 nucleotides: TGTGCCAGCAGTTGGGGGGCCGGGGCCAACGTCCTGACTTTC. As protein: CASSWGAGANVLTF. V gene TRBV12-3 or TRBV12-4 combines with J gene TRBJ2-6, with D perhaps matching TRBD1 or TRBD2 (6 bases each). The V end lost 4 bases, the J end lost 4 bases, and 8 bases lay between the germline ends. This CDR3 is 14 amino acids long.

The CDR3 region is CASSLAGWDLRTQHF. CDR3 nucleotides: TGTGCCAGCAGCTTGGCTGGGTGGGACCTCCGGACCCAGCATTTT. V gene TRBV5-5 combines with J gene TRBJ1-5, with D perhaps matching TRBD1 (5 bases). The CDR3 is made up of 15 amino acids. Germline CDR1 is SGHKS and CDR2 is YYEKEE (reference sequence). Trimming left V 0 bases short and J 11 bases short, with 18 bases between.

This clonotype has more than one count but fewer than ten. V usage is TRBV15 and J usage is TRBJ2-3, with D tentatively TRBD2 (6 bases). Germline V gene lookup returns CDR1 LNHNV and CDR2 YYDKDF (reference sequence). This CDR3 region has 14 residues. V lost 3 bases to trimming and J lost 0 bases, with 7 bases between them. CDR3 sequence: CATSRGTSTDTQYF. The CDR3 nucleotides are TGTGCCACCAGCAGGGGGACTAGCACAGATACGCAGTATTTT.

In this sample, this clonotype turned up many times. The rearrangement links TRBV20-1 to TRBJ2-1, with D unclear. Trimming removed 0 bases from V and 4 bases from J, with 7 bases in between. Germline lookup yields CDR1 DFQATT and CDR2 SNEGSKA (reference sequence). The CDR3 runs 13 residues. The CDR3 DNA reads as TGCAGTGCTAGAGATATGCAGTACAATGAGCAGTTCTTC. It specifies CSARDMQYNEQFF.

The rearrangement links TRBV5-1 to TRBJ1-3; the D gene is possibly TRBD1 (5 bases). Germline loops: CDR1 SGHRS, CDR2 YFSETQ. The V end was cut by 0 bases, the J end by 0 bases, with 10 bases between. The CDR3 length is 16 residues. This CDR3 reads CASSLVSGSSGNTIYF. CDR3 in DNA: TGCGCCAGCAGCTTGGTTTCAGGGAGCTCTGGAAACACCATATATTTT.

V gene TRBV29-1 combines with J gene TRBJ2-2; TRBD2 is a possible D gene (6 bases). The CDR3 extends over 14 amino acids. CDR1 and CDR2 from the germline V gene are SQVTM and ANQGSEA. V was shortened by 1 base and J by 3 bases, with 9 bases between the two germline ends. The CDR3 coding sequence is TGCAGCGTTGAAGCGGGAGTGTACACCGGGGAGCTGTTTTTT. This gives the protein CSVEAGVYTGELFF.

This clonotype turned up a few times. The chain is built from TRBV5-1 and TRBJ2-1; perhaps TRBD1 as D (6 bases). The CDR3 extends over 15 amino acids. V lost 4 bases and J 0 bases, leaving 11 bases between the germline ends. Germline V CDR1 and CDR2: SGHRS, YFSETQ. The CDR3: CASSTGQSSYNEQFF. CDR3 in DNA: TGCGCCAGCAGCACCGGACAGAGCTCCTACAATGAGCAGTTCTTC.

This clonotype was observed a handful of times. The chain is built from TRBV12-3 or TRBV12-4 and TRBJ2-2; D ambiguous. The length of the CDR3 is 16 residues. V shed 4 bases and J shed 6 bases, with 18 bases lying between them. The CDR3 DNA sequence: TGTGCCAGCAGTTCCGACCGGGTCTTCAAGGCCGGGGAGCTGTTTTTT. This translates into CASSSDRVFKAGELFF.

This chain's CDR3 is CASGLVIVGWDRSSGANVLTF. The CDR3 DNA is TGTGCTAGTGGTTTGGTAATTGTGGGATGGGACAGGAGCTCTGGGGCCAACGTCCTGACTTTC. V is TRBV12-5 and J is TRBJ2-6; 8 bases align to TRBD1. CDR3 size: 21 residues. Germline CDR1 is LGHNT and CDR2 is FRNRAP. V shed 0 bases and J 0 bases; nucleotides not matched to a gene: 13.

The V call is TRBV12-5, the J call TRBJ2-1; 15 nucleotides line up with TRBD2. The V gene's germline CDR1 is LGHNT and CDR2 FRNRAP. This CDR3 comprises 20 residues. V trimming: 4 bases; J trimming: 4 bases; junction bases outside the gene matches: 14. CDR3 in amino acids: CASGSGPRTSGRAGYNEQFF. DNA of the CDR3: TGTGCTAGTGGTTCCGGCCCCCGGACTAGCGGGAGGGCGGGTTACAATGAGCAGTTCTTC.

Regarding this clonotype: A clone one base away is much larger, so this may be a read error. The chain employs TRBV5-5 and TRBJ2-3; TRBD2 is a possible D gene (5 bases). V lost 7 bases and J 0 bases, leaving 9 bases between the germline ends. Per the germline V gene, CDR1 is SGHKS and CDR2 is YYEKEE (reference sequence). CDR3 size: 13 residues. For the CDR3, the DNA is TGTGCCAGCGGCCCGGGAAGCACAGATACGCAGTATTTT. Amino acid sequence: CASGPGSTDTQYF.

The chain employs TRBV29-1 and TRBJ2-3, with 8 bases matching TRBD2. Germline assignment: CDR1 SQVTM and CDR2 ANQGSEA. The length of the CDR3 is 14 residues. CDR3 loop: CSGFGGRLTDTQYF. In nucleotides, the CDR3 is TGCAGTGGCTTCGGCGGGAGGTTGACAGATACGCAGTATTTT.

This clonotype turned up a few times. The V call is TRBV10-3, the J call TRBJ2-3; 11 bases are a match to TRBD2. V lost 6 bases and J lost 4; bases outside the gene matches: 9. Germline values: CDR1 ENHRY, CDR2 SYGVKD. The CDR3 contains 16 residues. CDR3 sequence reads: CAIRITSGSRPDTQYF. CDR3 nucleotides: TGTGCCATCAGGATCACTAGCGGGAGTCGGCCAGATACGCAGTATTTT.

CDR3 DNA sequence: TGTGCCAGCAGTTTAAGAATAGGATCCACCACATACAATGAGCAGTTCTTC. Amino acid sequence: CASSLRIGSTTYNEQFF. The chain joins TRBV27 to TRBJ2-1; D unresolved. CDR1 and CDR2 (germline): MNHEY, SMNVEV (reference sequence). The CDR3 extends over 17 amino acids. Trimming removed 2 bases at V and 4 bases at J, with 18 bases between.

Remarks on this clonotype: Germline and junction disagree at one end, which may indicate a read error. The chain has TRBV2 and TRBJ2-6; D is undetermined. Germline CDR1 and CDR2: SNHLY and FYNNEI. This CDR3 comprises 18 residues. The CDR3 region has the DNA TGTGCCCGCAGTTTATCCGTGTTTACGGGTTCTGGGGCCAACGTCCTGACTTTC. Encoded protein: CARSLSVFTGSGANVLTF.

The CDR3 bases are TGTGCCAGCAGCTTCTACAGGGGGCAGGCGAACACTGAAGCTTTCTTT. This gives the protein CASSFYRGQANTEAFF. The rearrangement uses TRBV9 and TRBJ1-1, with 9 bases lining up with TRBD1. Looked up from germline, CDR1 is SGDLS and CDR2 is YYNGEE. V shed 4 bases, J shed 1 base, and the junction held 8 bases outside the gene matches. The CDR3 is 16 residues long.

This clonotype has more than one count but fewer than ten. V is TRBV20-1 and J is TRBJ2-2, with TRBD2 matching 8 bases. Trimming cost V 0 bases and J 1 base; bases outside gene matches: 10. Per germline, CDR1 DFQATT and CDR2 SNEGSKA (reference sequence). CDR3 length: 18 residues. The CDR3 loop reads CSARDTSGGRRNTGELFF. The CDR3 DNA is TGCAGTGCTAGAGATACATCGGGCGGGAGGAGGAACACCGGGGAGCTGTTTTTT.

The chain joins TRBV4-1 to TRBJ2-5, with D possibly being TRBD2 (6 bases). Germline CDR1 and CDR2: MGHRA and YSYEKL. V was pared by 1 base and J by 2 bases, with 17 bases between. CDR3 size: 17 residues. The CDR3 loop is CASSQGLTSRGQETQYF. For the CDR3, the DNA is TGCGCCAGCAGCCAAGGGCTTACTAGCAGAGGGCAAGAGACCCAGTACTTC.

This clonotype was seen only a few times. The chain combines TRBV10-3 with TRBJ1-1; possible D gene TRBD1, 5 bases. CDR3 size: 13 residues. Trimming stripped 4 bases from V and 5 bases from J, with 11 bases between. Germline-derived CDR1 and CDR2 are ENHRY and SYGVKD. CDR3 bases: TGTGCCATCAGTGTTGAGAGGGGAACTGAAGCTTTCTTT. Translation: CAISVERGTEAFF.

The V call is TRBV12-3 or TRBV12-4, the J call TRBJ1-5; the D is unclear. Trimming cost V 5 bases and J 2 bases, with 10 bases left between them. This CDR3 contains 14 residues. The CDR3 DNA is TGTGCCAGCAGTGCAATCGGGGGCAATCAGCCCCAGCATTTT. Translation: CASSAIGGNQPQHF.

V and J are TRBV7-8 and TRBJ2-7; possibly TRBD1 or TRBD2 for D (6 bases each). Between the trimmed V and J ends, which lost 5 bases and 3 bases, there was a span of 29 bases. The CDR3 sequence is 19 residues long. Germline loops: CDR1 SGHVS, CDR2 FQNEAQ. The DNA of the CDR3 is TGTGCCAGCAGCCCTGGGGACAAGCTAGGGAGGCCCATGAGCTACGAGCAGTACTTC. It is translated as CASSPGDKLGRPMSYEQYF.

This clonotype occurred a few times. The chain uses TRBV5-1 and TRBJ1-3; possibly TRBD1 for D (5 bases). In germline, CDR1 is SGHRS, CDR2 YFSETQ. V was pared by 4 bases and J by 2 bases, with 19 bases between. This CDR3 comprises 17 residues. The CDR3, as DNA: TGCGCCAGCAGCCTTAAAACCGGGACGGAGACTGGAAACACCATATATTTT. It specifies CASSLKTGTETGNTIYF.

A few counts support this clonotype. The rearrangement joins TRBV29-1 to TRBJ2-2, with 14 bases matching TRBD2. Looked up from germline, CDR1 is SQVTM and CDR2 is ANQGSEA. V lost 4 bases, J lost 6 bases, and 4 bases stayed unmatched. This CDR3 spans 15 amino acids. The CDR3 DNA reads TGCAGCGTTGCGGGACTAGCGGGAGAAGCCGGGGAGCTGTTTTTT. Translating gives CSVAGLAGEAGELFF.

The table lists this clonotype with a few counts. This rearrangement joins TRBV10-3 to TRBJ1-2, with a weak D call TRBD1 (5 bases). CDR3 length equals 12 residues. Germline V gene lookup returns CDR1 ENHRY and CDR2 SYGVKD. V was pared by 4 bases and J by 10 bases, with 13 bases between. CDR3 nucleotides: TGTGCCATCAGTGCGTTACAGGAGGACTACACCTTC. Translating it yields CAISALQEDYTF.

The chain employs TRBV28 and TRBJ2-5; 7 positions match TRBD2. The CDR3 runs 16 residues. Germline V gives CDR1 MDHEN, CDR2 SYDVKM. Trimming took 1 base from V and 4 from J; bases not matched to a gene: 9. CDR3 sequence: CASSLLGQGGRETQYF. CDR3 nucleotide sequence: TGTGCCAGCAGTTTATTAGGGCAGGGAGGGCGAGAGACCCAGTACTTC.

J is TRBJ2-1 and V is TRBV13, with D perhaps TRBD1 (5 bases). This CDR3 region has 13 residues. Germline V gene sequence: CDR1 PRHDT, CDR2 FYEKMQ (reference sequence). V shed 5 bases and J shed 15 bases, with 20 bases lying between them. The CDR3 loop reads CASSLSFQGLGFF. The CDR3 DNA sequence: TGTGCCAGCAGCCTATCCTTCCAGGGTTTGGGGTTCTTC.